This T cell receptor beta chain was captured by sequencing in a study of OX40 agonist ivuxolimab in advanced cancers. In the study overall: Melanoma, hepatocellular carcinoma, head and neck or renal cell cancer occurred in dose-escalation patients. Study results and limitations: Circulating CD4+ and CD8+ T cells showed clonal expansion by week 6 at 0.1 to 3.0 mg/kg. At 0.1-3.0 mg/kg, partial responders had clonal expansion among the lowest observed.

Only a few counts were recorded for this clone. As yet, its antigen is unknown. Measured with immunoSEQ multiplex PCR; TCRdb has only the in-frame clones, and not every one. The data hold tens of thousands of clones, with 88% observed a single time. This TCR came from an adult with an advanced solid tumor such as melanoma, head and neck, liver or kidney cancer. Sequenced material: CD4+ or CD8+ T cells sorted from blood, taken in a trial of the OX40 agonist ivuxolimab.

CDR3 bases: TGTGCCAGCAGCTTAGCTCGAGGCTACGAGCAGTACTTC. Encoded protein: CASSLARGYEQYF. The V call is TRBV7-2, the J call TRBJ2-7, with D unclear. Germline CDR1 and CDR2: SGHTA and FQGNSA. The CDR3 totals 13 residues. Trimming took 0 bases from V and 3 from J, leaving 6 bases between them.